This TCR beta chain was captured by sequencing in a study of T cells in Graves' hyperthyroidism and ophthalmopathy. TCR beta CDR3 regions were amplified from RNA. Using the HTBI primer set, a first-round RT-PCR was run on the TCR CDR3. One entry per CDR3 protein results from TCRdb running MiXCR on the multiplex PCR reads. The sample contains about 290,000 distinct CDR3 sequences, approximately 15% of which appear only once. Trimming left V 3 bases short and J 4 bases short, with 26 bases between. Germline V gene sequence: CDR1 SGDLS, CDR2 YYNGEE. The CDR3 covers 20 residues. General observations from the study: Ophthalmopathy was predicted by the model a median of approximately 6 months ahead of onset.

Exclusion followed for patients with uncontrolled infection, other autoimmune disease, pregnancy or lactation. This clonotype was seen more than once but under ten times. Antigen unknown. Sequencing was carried out using blood. J is TRBJ2-6 and V is TRBV9; TRBD2 is a possible D gene (6 bases). This TCR was recovered from a middle-aged woman with Graves' hyperthyroidism. The CDR3 DNA sequence: TGTGCCAGCAGCGGTGCCCCGGGAGCTATTTTAGCAGCGGGGGCCAACGTCCTGACTTTC. As protein: CASSGAPGAILAAGANVLTF.